A single sample is the source of the 27 T cell receptor beta chains below, sequenced in a study of OX40 agonist ivuxolimab in advanced cancers. Clones were sequenced by immunoSEQ multiplex PCR, and TCRdb holds only the in-frame ones, with some missing. The sample carries 85,000 or so clones, 65% to 90% recorded once. The sequencing used CD4+ or CD8+ T cells sorted from blood, collected in a trial of the OX40 agonist ivuxolimab. The receptors originated from an adult with an advanced solid tumor such as melanoma, head and neck, liver or kidney cancer.

The chain joins TRBV28 to TRBJ2-1; maybe TRBD1 (5 bases). This CDR3 is built from 16 residues. Germline V gene lookup returns CDR1 MDHEN and CDR2 SYDVKM. V shed 6 bases and J shed 3 bases, with 18 bases lying between them. The CDR3 DNA sequence: TGTGCCAGCAGGCCACCACTTCAGGGATACTACAATGAGCAGTTCTTC. It translates to CASRPPLQGYYNEQFF.

This clone was picked up one time. This rearrangement joins TRBV5-4 to TRBJ2-3, with D possibly called TRBD1 or TRBD2 (6 bases each). CDR1 SGHNT and CDR2 YYREEE come from the germline V gene (reference sequence). The CDR3 loop spans 16 amino acids. The germline V and J ends were trimmed by 5 bases and 4 bases, with 20 bases remaining between them. CDR3 sequence (DNA): TGTGCCAGCAGTCCGAATACAGGGACTGCTTCAGATACGCAGTATTTT. Its translation: CASSPNTGTASDTQYF.

This clone was detected a few times. The J gene is TRBJ1-1, the V gene TRBV6-1, with D maybe TRBD1 (6 bases). The V and J ends lost 7 bases and 1 base respectively, with 16 bases between them. The CDR3 loop spans 15 amino acids. The germline V gene encodes CDR1 MNHNS and CDR2 SASEGT. CDR3 DNA: TGTGCCAGCACCAGACAGGAAATATCGAACACTGAAGCTTTCTTT. It codes for CASTRQEISNTEAFF.

The gene calls are TRBV2 and TRBJ2-2; 9 bases align to TRBD2. There are 15 residues in the CDR3. Per the germline V gene, CDR1 is SNHLY and CDR2 is FYNNEI. V lost 4 bases, J lost 6 bases, and 6 bases stayed unmatched. The CDR3 DNA sequence: TGTGCCAGCAGTGCGGCGGGGGGGCCATCCGGGGAGCTGTTTTTT. It is translated as CASSAAGGPSGELFF.

The V gene is TRBV29-1, the J gene TRBJ2-5; D ambiguous. CDR3 size: 14 residues. Germline CDR1 SQVTM, CDR2 ANQGSEA. The germline V and J ends were trimmed by 3 bases and 1 base, with 12 bases remaining between them. The CDR3 is CSVEGSSSQETQYF. The CDR3 DNA follows: TGCAGCGTTGAGGGGTCCAGCTCCCAAGAGACCCAGTACTTC. Based on the CDR3 plus reference TRBV29-1 and TRBJ2-5, the full variable domain is SAVISQKPSRDICQRGTSLTIQCQVDSQVTMMFWYRQQPGQSLTLIATANQGSEATYESGFVIDKFPISRPNLTFSTLTVSNMSPEDSSIYLCSVEGSSSQETQYFGPGTRLLVL.

Within the sample, this clone is medium-sized (0.01 to 0.1%). The chain has TRBV30 and TRBJ1-1; D uncertain. V gave up 0 bases and J gave up 6 bases, with 8 bases separating them. Germline V gene sequence: CDR1 GTSNPN, CDR2 SVGIG (reference sequence). The CDR3 extends over 12 amino acids. CDR3 loop: CAWSVDGAEAFF. The CDR3, as DNA: TGTGCCTGGAGTGTCGACGGAGCTGAAGCTTTCTTT. Full variable domain (outside the CDR3, taken from reference TRBV30 and TRBJ1-1): SQTIHQWPATLVQPVGSPLSLECTVEGTSNPNLYWYRQAAGRGLQLLFYSVGIGQISSEVPQNLSASRPQDRQFILSSKKLLLSDSGFYLCAWSVDGAEAFFGQGTRLTVV.

The J gene is TRBJ2-3, the V gene TRBV19; 8 bases map to TRBD1. Germline lookup yields CDR1 LNHDA and CDR2 SQIVND (reference sequence). This CDR3 is 13 amino acids long. V was clipped by 6 bases and J by 4 bases; unmatched bases: 3. The CDR3 bases are TGTGCCAGTAGGGACAGGGTGGCAGATACGCAGTATTTT. This sequence encodes CASRDRVADTQYF.

V is TRBV11-2 and J is TRBJ1-2; D not certain. Trimming removed 2 bases from V and 0 bases from J, with 16 bases in between. The germline V gene encodes CDR1 SGHAT and CDR2 FQNNGV. This CDR3 is 17 amino acids long. This CDR3 reads CASSLTPGQLSNYGYTF. The CDR3 bases are TGTGCCAGCAGCTTAACGCCAGGTCAGCTTTCTAACTATGGCTACACCTTC.

The chain is built from TRBV30 and TRBJ2-5; D is perhaps TRBD1 (6 bases). The CDR3 contains 14 residues. Germline V lookup: CDR1 GTSNPN, CDR2 SVGIG (reference sequence). Trimming cost V 3 bases and J 7 bases, with 18 bases left between them. The CDR3 DNA follows: TGTGCCTGGAGGTCCACAGGGTTGGTGGGGACCCAGTACTTC. Amino acids: CAWRSTGLVGTQYF.

The rearrangement uses TRBV18 and TRBJ1-5, with 7 bases aligning to TRBD1. This CDR3 has 15 residues. V lost 3 bases and J lost 3; bases outside the gene matches: 5. CDR1 and CDR2 from the germline V gene are KGHSH and LQKENI. This CDR3 is CASSPRQGNNQPQHF. The CDR3 DNA reads TGTGCCAGCTCACCCCGACAGGGCAACAATCAGCCCCAGCATTTT.

The V gene is TRBV5-6, the J gene TRBJ1-5; D perhaps matches TRBD1 (5 bases). V was cut by 5 bases and J by 3 bases, with 18 bases left in between. Germline CDR1 and CDR2: SGHDT and YYEEEE. The CDR3 totals 16 residues. CDR3 loop: CASSFQGISHNQPQHF. In DNA form, the CDR3 reads TGTGCCAGCAGTTTTCAGGGAATAAGCCACAATCAGCCCCAGCATTTT.

V usage is TRBV5-5 and J usage is TRBJ2-4; possible D gene TRBD1, 6 bases. Germline V gene lookup returns CDR1 SGHKS and CDR2 YYEKEE (reference sequence). V lost 4 bases and J 5 bases, leaving 13 bases between the germline ends. This CDR3 has 14 residues. The CDR3 nucleotides are TGTGCCAGCAGCCCCACAGGGACGGAAAACATTCAGTACTTC. Its protein product is CASSPTGTENIQYF.

This sequence joins TRBV5-1 and TRBJ2-5; D perhaps matches TRBD2 (7 bases). Matching the DNA end better, TRBJ2-7 makes the J call doubtful. The CDR3 totals 17 residues. Germline CDR1 is SGHRS and CDR2 is YFSETQ. The CDR3 nucleotides read TGCGCCAGCAGCTTTCAACGAAGAACAGGGAGGGCCTACGAGCAGTACTTC. It yields the protein CASSFQRRTGRAYEQYF.

The chain joins TRBV28 to TRBJ1-6; 9 nucleotides match TRBD1. The J segment lost 5 bases and the V segment lost 7 bases, leaving 6 bases of the junction unmatched. This CDR3 spans 15 amino acids. In germline, CDR1 is MDHEN, CDR2 SYDVKM. CDR3: CASTWGDRDNSPLHF. The CDR3 DNA is TGTGCCAGCACCTGGGGGGACAGGGATAATTCACCCCTCCACTTT.

The chain couples TRBV2 to TRBJ1-5; D is perhaps TRBD1 (6 bases). V was shortened by 7 bases and J by 1 base, with 17 bases between the two germline ends. This CDR3 has 16 amino acids. From germline, CDR1 is SNHLY and CDR2 FYNNEI. The CDR3, as DNA: TGTGCCAGCACCCCCAAGGGACACCTGAGCAATCAGCCCCAGCATTTT. Encoded protein: CASTPKGHLSNQPQHF.

V usage is TRBV6-5 and J usage is TRBJ1-1, with unresolved D. Germline lookup yields CDR1 MNHEY and CDR2 SVGAGI. V was clipped by 0 bases and J by 0 bases, with 11 bases between them. CDR3 length: 16 residues. CDR3 residues: CASSYSISVMNTEAFF. CDR3 in DNA: TGTGCCAGCAGTTACTCGATCTCTGTTATGAACACTGAAGCTTTCTTT.

This sequence joins TRBV13 and TRBJ2-3, with 8 bases lining up with TRBD2. The CDR3 has 14 residues. Germline assignment: CDR1 PRHDT and CDR2 FYEKMQ (reference sequence). With V trimmed by 5 bases and J by 6 bases, 7 bases remained unmatched. The CDR3 DNA reads TGTGCCAGCAGCCCATTAGCGGGGTTGGATACGCAGTATTTT. It codes for CASSPLAGLDTQYF.

The V and J genes are TRBV29-1 and TRBJ2-2; 11 bases map to TRBD1. There are 14 residues in the CDR3. After removal of 7 bases from V and 4 bases from J, the junction contained 5 bases not matched to a gene. Germline V gives CDR1 SQVTM, CDR2 ANQGSEA. The CDR3 coding sequence is TGCAGCGCCGGACAGGGGGCAAGCACCGGGGAGCTGTTTTTT. Its protein is CSAGQGASTGELFF.

The chain links TRBV4-2 to TRBJ2-2; 7 positions match TRBD1. The CDR3 spans 16 residues. The J segment lost 1 base and the V segment lost 2 bases, leaving 4 bases of the junction unmatched. In germline, CDR1 is LGHNA, CDR2 YNFKEQ. The CDR3 loop is CASSQRTGQNTGELFF. DNA of the CDR3: TGTGCCAGCAGCCAACGGACAGGTCAGAACACCGGGGAGCTGTTTTTT.

This rearrangement joins TRBV6-6 to TRBJ2-5; TRBD2 matches at 10 bases. The CDR3 runs 15 residues. CDR1 MNHNY and CDR2 SVGAGI come from the germline V gene (reference sequence). With 7 bases clipped from V and 1 base from J, the junction kept 6 bases outside the gene matches. Here the CDR3 DNA reads TGTGCCAGCACGGATAGCGGGGGGACCCAAGAGACCCAGTACTTC. Its translation is CASTDSGGTQETQYF.

This chain uses TRBV7-7 with TRBJ2-5; a possible D gene is TRBD1 (5 bases). From germline, CDR1 is SSHAT and CDR2 FNYEAQ (reference sequence). This CDR3 region has 14 residues. V lost 5 bases and J lost 5, with 15 bases in between. CDR3 in amino acids: CASSIGHSSETQYF. The CDR3 nucleotides read TGTGCCAGCAGCATAGGACATTCGTCGGAGACCCAGTACTTC.

CDR3 nucleotide sequence: TGTGCCAGCAAAAGGGGGGCCAACAATGAGCAGTTCTTC. It encodes CASKRGANNEQFF. The genes are TRBV2 and TRBJ2-1; D is tentatively TRBD1 or TRBD2 (6 bases each). Germline CDR1 reads SNHLY; CDR2 reads FYNNEI. Trimming pared 7 bases from V and 5 bases from J, leaving 12 bases between. This CDR3 has 13 residues.

For the CDR3, the DNA is TGTGCCAGCAGTTTACCGACAGCCCATCTTGGCTATGGCTACACCTTC. It specifies CASSLPTAHLGYGYTF. The V and J genes are TRBV28 and TRBJ1-2; possible D gene TRBD1, 5 bases. Per the germline V gene, CDR1 is MDHEN and CDR2 is SYDVKM. The CDR3 has 16 residues. The ends were cut back, 2 bases at V and 4 bases at J, with 17 bases in the middle.

The rearrangement joins TRBV19 to TRBJ2-5; 12 positions match TRBD1. With 1 base clipped from V and 5 bases from J, the junction kept 5 bases outside the gene matches. The CDR3 is 16 amino acids. From germline, CDR1 is LNHDA and CDR2 SQIVND (reference sequence). The chain's CDR3 is CASSIGGTGGGETQYF. The CDR3 DNA is TGTGCCAGTAGTATAGGCGGGACAGGGGGCGGTGAGACCCAGTACTTC.

The J gene is TRBJ1-5, the V gene TRBV30, with D maybe TRBD1 (5 bases). V lost 3 bases to trimming and J lost 3 bases, with 9 bases between them. The CDR3 runs 13 residues. The germline V gene encodes CDR1 GTSNPN and CDR2 SVGIG (reference sequence). In DNA, the CDR3 is TGTGCCTGGAGCTGGGGGAACAATCAGCCCCAGCATTTT. As protein: CAWSWGNNQPQHF.

The chain uses TRBV5-1 and TRBJ1-1, with D possibly being TRBD1 (5 bases). The CDR3 spans 16 residues. Trimming pared 8 bases from V and 4 bases from J, leaving 24 bases between. Looked up from germline, CDR1 is SGHRS and CDR2 is YFSETQ. As DNA, the CDR3 is TGCGCCAGTGAACCGGGTTCGACTACGGGGGGCACTGAAGCTTTCTTT. This translates into CASEPGSTTGGTEAFF.

This clone has just a few counts. This chain links TRBV11-2 with TRBJ2-7; the D is unclear. CDR1 and CDR2 from the germline V gene are SGHAT and FQNNGV. V lost 0 bases and J 2 bases, leaving 8 bases between the germline ends. This CDR3 comprises 14 residues. CDR3 in DNA: TGTGCCAGCAGCTTAGAACCGAGCACCTACGAGCAGTACTTC. This gives the protein CASSLEPSTYEQYF.